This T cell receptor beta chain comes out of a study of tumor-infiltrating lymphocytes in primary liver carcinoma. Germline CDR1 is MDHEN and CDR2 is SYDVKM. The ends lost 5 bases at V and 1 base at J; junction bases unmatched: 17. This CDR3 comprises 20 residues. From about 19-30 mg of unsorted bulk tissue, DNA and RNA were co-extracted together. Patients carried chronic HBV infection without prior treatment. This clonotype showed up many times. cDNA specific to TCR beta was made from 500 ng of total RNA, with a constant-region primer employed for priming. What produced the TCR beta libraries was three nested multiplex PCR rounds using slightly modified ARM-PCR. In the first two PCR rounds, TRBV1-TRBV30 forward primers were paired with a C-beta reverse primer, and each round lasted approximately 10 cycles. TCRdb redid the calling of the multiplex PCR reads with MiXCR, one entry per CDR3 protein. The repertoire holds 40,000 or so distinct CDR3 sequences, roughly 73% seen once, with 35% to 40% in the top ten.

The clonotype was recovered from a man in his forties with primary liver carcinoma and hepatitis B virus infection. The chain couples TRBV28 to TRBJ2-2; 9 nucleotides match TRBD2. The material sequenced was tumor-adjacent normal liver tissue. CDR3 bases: TGTGCCAGCAGTCCCCGGGAAGCGGGAGGCCATCTCGTGAACACCGGGGAGCTGTTTTTT. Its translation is CASSPREAGGHLVNTGELFF.